A selection of T cell receptor beta chains follows, all from one sample in a study of vaccination and CD4 T cells after COVID-19. Their target antigens are unknown. TCRdb ran MiXCR on the PCR reads and lists one entry per CDR3 protein. The profile shows over 10,000 distinct CDR3 sequences, about two fifths of them singletons. Specimen: CD4+ T cells from blood, cultured in vitro. These TCRs come from a human donor who had recovered from COVID-19. Both conserved end residues are part of each CDR3. The D gene is left open where the match is weak. Clone sizes are given selectively: once, few, many, or a class where the clone is expanded.

NA,TRBV10-2,TRBJ1-5,few,CASSEEFNQPQHF,TGCGCCAGCAGTGAGGAGTTCAATCAGCCCCAGCATTTT
NA,TRBV20-1,TRBJ1-4,few,CSARDFSGLNEKLFF,TGCAGTGCTAGAGATTTTTCAGGGCTGAACGAAAAACTGTTTTTT
TRBD1,TRBV24-1,TRBJ1-1,NA,CATSDGQGMNTEAFF,TGTGCCACCAGTGACGGACAGGGAATGAACACTGAAGCTTTCTTT
NA,TRBV20-1,TRBJ2-5,NA,CSARIWDRQETQYF,TGCAGTGCTAGAATCTGGGATAGGCAAGAGACCCAGTACTTC
TRBD1,TRBV11-2,TRBJ1-1,NA,CASSLGTANTEAFF,TGTGCCAGCAGCTTGGGGACAGCGAACACTGAAGCTTTCTTT
NA,TRBV7-7,TRBJ1-5,few,CASSLRNGYSNQPQHF,TGTGCTAGCAGCTTGCGGAATGGATATAGCAATCAGCCCCAGCATTTT
NA,TRBV5-8,TRBJ1-5,NA,CASSLGLGRVGNQPQHF,TGTGCCAGCAGCTTGGGGTTGGGCAGGGTTGGCAATCAGCCCCAGCATTTT
NA,TRBV18,TRBJ1-1,once,CASSRQENTEAFF,TGTGCCAGCTCACGACAGGAGAACACTGAAGCTTTCTTT
TRBD1,TRBV5-1,TRBJ1-6,NA,CASRDRVNSPLHF,TGCGCCAGCCGGGACAGGGTAAATTCACCCCTCCACTTT
TRBD1,TRBV5-1,TRBJ1-1,NA,CASSSGQMNTEAFF,TGCGCCAGCAGCTCGGGACAGATGAACACTGAAGCTTTCTTT
TRBD1,TRBV5-4,TRBJ1-2,NA,CASSLGGQGAVYGYTF,TGTGCCAGCAGCTTGGGGGGACAGGGGGCGGTCTATGGCTACACCTTC
NA,TRBV20-1,TRBJ2-3,NA,CSARTDPSTDTQYF,TGCAGTGCACGGACGGACCCTAGCACAGATACGCAGTATTTT
TRBD1,TRBV7-9,TRBJ1-2,few,CASSPARQGAEGYTF,TGTGCCAGCAGCCCTGCGAGACAGGGGGCGGAGGGCTACACCTTC
NA,TRBV10-1,TRBJ2-5,NA,CASSESGTDQETQYF,TGCGCCAGCAGTGAGTCCGGGACGGATCAAGAGACCCAGTACTTC
NA,TRBV5-6,TRBJ2-5,NA,CASSLAGNQETQYF,TGTGCCAGCAGCTTGGCAGGGAATCAAGAGACCCAGTACTTC
NA,TRBV6-1,TRBJ2-5,NA,CASTRGGAETQYF,TGTGCCAGCACCCGAGGAGGGGCAGAGACCCAGTACTTC
NA,TRBV25-1,TRBJ2-4,few,CASMASSLAKNIQYF,TGTGCCAGCATGGCGTCTTCCCTAGCCAAAAACATTCAGTACTTC
NA,TRBV10-3,TRBJ2-7,NA,CAIRRGESYEQYF,TGTGCCATCAGGCGGGGAGAGAGCTACGAGCAGTACTTC
NA,TRBV27,TRBJ1-2,few,CASSLSGNYGYTF,TGTGCCAGCAGTTTAAGTGGAAACTATGGCTACACCTTC
NA,TRBV2,TRBJ2-3,medium-sized,CASRTGLAADTQYF,TGTGCCAGCAGGACGGGACTGGCGGCAGATACGCAGTATTTT
NA,TRBV7-2,TRBJ2-5,NA,CASSLASTYQETQYF,TGTGCCAGCAGCTTAGCGAGCACCTACCAAGAGACCCAGTACTTC